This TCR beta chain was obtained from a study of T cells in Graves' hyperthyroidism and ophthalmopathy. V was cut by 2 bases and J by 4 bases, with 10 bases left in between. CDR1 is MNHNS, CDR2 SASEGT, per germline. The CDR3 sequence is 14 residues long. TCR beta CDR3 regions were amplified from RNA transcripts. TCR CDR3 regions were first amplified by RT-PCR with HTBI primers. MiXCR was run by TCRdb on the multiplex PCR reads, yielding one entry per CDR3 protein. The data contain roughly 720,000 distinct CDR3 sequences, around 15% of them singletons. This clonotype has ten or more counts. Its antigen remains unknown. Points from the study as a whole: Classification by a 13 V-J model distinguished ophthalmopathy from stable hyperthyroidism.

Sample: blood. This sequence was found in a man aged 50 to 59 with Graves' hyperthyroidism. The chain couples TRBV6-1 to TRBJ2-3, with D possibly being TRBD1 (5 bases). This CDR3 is CASSEQGWADTQYF. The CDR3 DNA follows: TGTGCCAGCAGTGAACAGGGTTGGGCAGATACGCAGTATTTT.